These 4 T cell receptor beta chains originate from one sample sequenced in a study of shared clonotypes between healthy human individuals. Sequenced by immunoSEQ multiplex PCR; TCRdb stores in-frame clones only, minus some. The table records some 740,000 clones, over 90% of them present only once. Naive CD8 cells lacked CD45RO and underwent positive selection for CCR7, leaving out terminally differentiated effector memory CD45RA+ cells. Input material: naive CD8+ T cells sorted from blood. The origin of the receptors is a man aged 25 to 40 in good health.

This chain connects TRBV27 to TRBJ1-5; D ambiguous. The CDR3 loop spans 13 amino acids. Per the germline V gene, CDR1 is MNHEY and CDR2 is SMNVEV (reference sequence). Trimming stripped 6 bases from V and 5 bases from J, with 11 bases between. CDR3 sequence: CASRDRVDQPQHF. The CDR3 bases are TGTGCCAGCAGGGATCGGGTGGATCAGCCCCAGCATTTT.

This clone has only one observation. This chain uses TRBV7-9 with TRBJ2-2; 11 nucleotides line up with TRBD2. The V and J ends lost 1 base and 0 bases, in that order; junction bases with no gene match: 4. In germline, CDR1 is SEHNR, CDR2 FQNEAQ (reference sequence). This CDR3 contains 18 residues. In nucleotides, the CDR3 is TGTGCCAGCAGCTTAGGGACTAGCGGGTACGCGAACACCGGGGAGCTGTTTTTT. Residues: CASSLGTSGYANTGELFF.

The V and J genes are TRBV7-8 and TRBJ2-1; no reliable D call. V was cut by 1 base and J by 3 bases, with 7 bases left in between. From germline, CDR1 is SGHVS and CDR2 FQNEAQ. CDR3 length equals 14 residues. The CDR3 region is CASSLEGIYNEQFF. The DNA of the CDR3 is TGTGCCAGCAGCTTAGAGGGCATCTACAATGAGCAGTTCTTC.

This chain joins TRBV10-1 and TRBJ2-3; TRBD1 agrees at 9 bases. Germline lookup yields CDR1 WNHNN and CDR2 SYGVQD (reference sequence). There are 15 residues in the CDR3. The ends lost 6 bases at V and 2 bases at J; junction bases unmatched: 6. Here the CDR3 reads CASSDRGTYTDTQYF. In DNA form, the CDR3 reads TGCGCCAGCAGCGACAGGGGGACCTACACAGATACGCAGTATTTT.